The 22 T cell receptor beta chains listed next were all sequenced from one sample in a study of cytomegalovirus exposure and HLA in healthy donors. PCR amplification relied on 60 Vbeta primers (plus 13 Jbeta primers). The assay was immunoSEQ multiplex PCR, and TCRdb's table has in-frame clones only and misses some. Its table lists tens of thousands of clones. The sequenced sample consisted of PBMCs. These TCRs come from a woman aged 30 to 39 in good health and CMV-seronegative.

The rearrangement joins TRBV5-6 to TRBJ1-3; tentatively, D is TRBD1 (5 bases). This CDR3 contains 18 residues. Trimming took 0 bases from V and 2 from J, leaving 18 bases between them. From germline, CDR1 is SGHDT and CDR2 YYEEEE. CDR3: CASSLGGFPEPAGNTIYF. In nucleotides, the CDR3 is TGTGCCAGCAGCTTGGGGGGCTTCCCGGAGCCCGCTGGAAACACCATATATTTT.

The V gene is TRBV10-3, the J gene TRBJ2-1; a weak D match, TRBD1 (6 bases). The CDR3 runs to 11 residues. Per the germline V gene, CDR1 is ENHRY and CDR2 is SYGVKD. V dropped 10 bases and J dropped 10 bases, with 14 bases sitting between them. CDR3 DNA sequence: TGTGCCACAGGGGCTGTGGGCGAGCAGTTCTTC. Its protein product is CATGAVGEQFF.

The CDR3 nucleotides are TGCGCCAGCAGCCAATGGGCGGGGGGCCTCCAAGAGACCCAGTACTTC. This gives the protein CASSQWAGGLQETQYF. The chain combines TRBV4-1 with TRBJ2-5; 8 bases fit TRBD2. The germline V gene has CDR1 MGHRA and CDR2 YSYEKL. The CDR3 has 16 residues. V shed 2 bases, J shed 1 base, and the junction held 6 bases outside the gene matches.

This chain joins TRBV4-1 and TRBJ2-3, with 7 bases that match TRBD2. The junction had 13 bases not matched to a gene; V was cut back by 7 bases and J by 0 bases. Germline assignment: CDR1 MGHRA and CDR2 YSYEKL. CDR3 size: 17 residues. The CDR3 spells CASNPSGSSGSTDTQYF. DNA for the CDR3: TGCGCCAGCAACCCATCAGGATCTAGCGGCAGCACAGATACGCAGTATTTT.

J is TRBJ1-2 and V is TRBV4-1, with D unclear. V lost 0 bases to trimming and J lost 4 bases, with 9 bases between them. Looked up from germline, CDR1 is MGHRA and CDR2 is YSYEKL. The CDR3 is 14 residues long. CDR3 DNA sequence: TGCGCCAGCAGCCAAGATCTGCGATCCTATGGCTACACCTTC. Translated: CASSQDLRSYGYTF.

The chain links TRBV11-2 to TRBJ2-3, with TRBD2 identical over 11 bases. J was trimmed by 4 bases and V by 5 bases; bases with no gene match: 8. The CDR3 has 16 amino acids. Germline assignment: CDR1 SGHAT and CDR2 FQNNGV. CDR3 coding DNA: TGTGCCAGCAGCCCGGTAGCGGGAGGGCCGGCAGATACGCAGTATTTT. It yields the protein CASSPVAGGPADTQYF.

Note on this clone: A read error may produce the germline difference seen at one junction end. J is TRBJ2-1 and V is TRBV15; D gene uncertain. There are 13 residues in the CDR3. The germline V gene encodes CDR1 LNHNV and CDR2 YYDKDF (reference sequence). The CDR3 nucleotides are TGTGCCACCAGCGTGAGCTCCGACAATGAGCAGTTCTTC. Translation: CATSVSSDNEQFF.

The chain has TRBV30 and TRBJ2-7; possible D gene TRBD2, 5 bases. The CDR3 runs to 15 residues. The germline CDR1 and CDR2 sequences are GTSNPN and SVGIG (reference sequence). Trimming removed 3 bases at V and 3 bases at J, with 18 bases between. The CDR3 DNA sequence: TGTGCCTGGAGGCCAGAAAATATAGCGTTCTACGAGCAGTACTTC. As protein: CAWRPENIAFYEQYF.

The rearrangement uses TRBV7-8 and TRBJ2-5; 13 bases map to TRBD2. In germline, CDR1 is SGHVS, CDR2 FQNEAQ. The CDR3 is made up of 15 amino acids. V trimming: 1 base; J trimming: 4 bases; junction bases outside the gene matches: 0. The CDR3 bases are TGTGCCAGCAGCTTAGGACTAGCGGGAGGAGAGACCCAGTACTTC. Amino acids: CASSLGLAGGETQYF.

The chain joins TRBV19 to TRBJ1-5; 8 positions match TRBD1. Germline loops: CDR1 LNHDA, CDR2 SQIVND (reference sequence). The length of the CDR3 is 16 residues. V was pared by 7 bases and J by 0 bases, with 8 bases of the junction left unmatched. CDR3 nucleotide sequence: TGTGCCAGTAAGGAGCAGGGGGCGAATAGCAATCAGCCCCAGCATTTT. Amino acid sequence: CASKEQGANSNQPQHF.

The J gene is TRBJ2-7, the V gene TRBV10-2, with 9 bases identical to TRBD2. This CDR3 contains 15 residues. Trimming removed 3 bases from V and 4 bases from J; junction bases left unmatched: 7. In germline, CDR1 is WSHSY, CDR2 SAAADI. The CDR3 loop reads CASSDIAGVVYEQYF. The CDR3, as DNA: TGCGCCAGCAGTGACATAGCGGGAGTTGTGTACGAGCAGTACTTC.

This chain connects TRBV6-6 to TRBJ2-7; 7 bases fit TRBD2. J gave up 7 bases and V 3 bases, and 12 bases lay outside the gene matches. Germline loops: CDR1 MNHNY, CDR2 SVGAGI (reference sequence). CDR3 length equals 15 residues. This CDR3 reads CASSYMGGRGGEQYF. CDR3 DNA: TGTGCCAGCAGTTATATGGGCGGGAGAGGAGGTGAGCAGTACTTC.

J is TRBJ1-1 and V is TRBV7-2; D is undetermined. V lost 5 bases and J lost 5, with 9 bases in between. The CDR3 has 12 amino acids. Germline V gene data show CDR1 as SGHTA and CDR2 as FQGNSA. CDR3 region: CASSMALTEAFF. The DNA for the CDR3 is TGTGCCAGCAGCATGGCTCTGACTGAAGCTTTCTTT.

The chain combines TRBV5-1 with TRBJ2-5; 13 nucleotides agree with TRBD2. With V trimmed by 1 base and J by 2 bases, 17 bases remained unmatched. This CDR3 region has 21 residues. CDR1 and CDR2 (germline): SGHRS, YFSETQ. In nucleotides, the CDR3 is TGCGCCAGCAGCTTGACAATCCCCGGACTAGCGGGAGCCGTTGGGCAAGAGACCCAGTACTTC. Its translation is CASSLTIPGLAGAVGQETQYF.

The chain employs TRBV6-1 and TRBJ1-1; no firm D call. Trimming stripped 2 bases from V and 1 base from J, with 5 bases between. The length of the CDR3 is 13 residues. Germline V gives CDR1 MNHNS, CDR2 SASEGT. The CDR3 nucleotides read TGTGCCAGCAGTGAACATCAGAACACTGAAGCTTTCTTT. It codes for CASSEHQNTEAFF.

The genes are TRBV2 and TRBJ1-2, with 9 bases identical to TRBD1. This CDR3 spans 13 amino acids. Germline-derived CDR1 and CDR2 are SNHLY and FYNNEI. V lost 2 bases, J lost 6 bases, and 1 base stayed unmatched. CDR3 coding DNA: TGTGCCAGCAGTGAAAACAGGGGGCATGGCTACACCTTC. This encodes CASSENRGHGYTF.

The chain employs TRBV18 and TRBJ2-1; possibly TRBD1 for D (6 bases). Germline CDR1 is KGHSH and CDR2 is LQKENI. CDR3 length equals 15 residues. V lost 0 bases and J 8 bases, leaving 14 bases between the germline ends. Here the CDR3 reads CASSPPNRAGDEQFF. In DNA, the CDR3 is TGTGCCAGCTCACCACCGAACAGGGCTGGGGATGAGCAGTTCTTC.

Concerning this clone: One end of the junction fails to match germline, which may point to a read error. V gene TRBV4-1 combines with J gene TRBJ2-7, with D uncertain. Germline V gene lookup returns CDR1 MGHRA and CDR2 YSYEKL. This CDR3 spans 12 amino acids. As DNA, the CDR3 is TGCGCCAGCAGCCAAGATGGTGGCAGGCTTGACTTC. This gives the protein CASSQDGGRLDF.

V is TRBV29-1 and J is TRBJ2-2, with D hard to call. CDR1 SQVTM and CDR2 ANQGSEA come from the germline V gene. The CDR3 runs to 11 residues. V was clipped by 5 bases and J by 4 bases, with 5 bases between them. The CDR3 bases are TGCAGCGTTTCACTCACCGGGGAGCTGTTTTTT. Protein product: CSVSLTGELFF.

V usage is TRBV6-1 and J usage is TRBJ1-5, with D unclear. Germline V gene lookup returns CDR1 MNHNS and CDR2 SASEGT. Trimming stripped 2 bases from V and 7 bases from J, with 3 bases between. The CDR3 is 11 amino acids. In DNA, the CDR3 is TGTGCCAGCAGTGAAAGCCAGCCCCAGCATTTT. Translating it yields CASSESQPQHF.

This clone counts as large by frequency. This chain joins TRBV13 and TRBJ1-1, with a weak D call TRBD1 (5 bases). Trimming pared 3 bases from V and 4 bases from J, leaving 12 bases between. The CDR3 loop spans 14 amino acids. The V gene's germline CDR1 is PRHDT and CDR2 FYEKMQ (reference sequence). CDR3 DNA sequence: TGTGCCAGCAGCTTGGGGGGAACTACCACTGAAGCTTTCTTT. This gives the protein CASSLGGTTTEAFF. Using reference TRBV13 and TRBJ1-1 for the parts outside the CDR3, the full variable domain is AAGVIQSPRHLIKEKRETATLKCYPIPRHDTVYWYQQGPGQDPQFLISFYEKMQSDKGSIPDRFSAQQFSDYHSELNMSSLELGDSALYFCASSLGGTTTEAFFGQGTRLTVV.

The genes are TRBV28 and TRBJ1-1; D unresolved. The CDR3 loop spans 12 amino acids. Trimming removed 2 bases from V and 13 bases from J, with 14 bases in between. CDR1 MDHEN and CDR2 SYDVKM come from the germline V gene. The CDR3 region is CASSLRQALDFF. Written as DNA, the CDR3 is TGTGCCAGCAGTTTAAGGCAGGCTTTAGATTTCTTT.